The source of this T cell receptor beta chain is a study of regulatory T cells in long-lasting Graves disease. Findings and limits, study-wide: The number of shared public clonotypes was higher in persistent patients (approximately 2,500) than new patients (more than 850).

The V gene lost 3 bases and the J gene lost 5 bases, with 13 bases spanning the gap. Germline V lookup: CDR1 ENHRY, CDR2 SYGVKD. CDR3 length: 14 amino acids. The sample holds many counts of this clonotype. Its specificity is unknown. iRepertoire HTBI primers and Arm-PCR of CDR3 regions built TCR beta libraries. Authors' data handling: From all samples, identification returned 12 to 15 TRBJ and approximately 62 TRBV segments. TCRdb analysed the multiplex PCR reads with MiXCR anew, one entry per CDR3 protein. V and J calls and clone size were set by TCRdb, not the authors. The sample lists approximately 400,000 distinct CDR3 sequences, more than 12% occurring once. This sample's time point: newly diagnosed GD, antithyroid drugs for less than 3 months. Generation of the TCR library employed RNA extracted from PBMCs. All patients originated from an endocrinology department located in Xi'an, China. The same data also contributed to another study, on T cells in Graves' hyperthyroidism and ophthalmopathy. That study adds: First-round RT-PCR of the TCR CDR3 relied on the HTBI primer set.

The TCR comes from a woman younger than 45 with Graves disease. The input for sequencing was peripheral blood mononuclear cells (PBMCs), taken at new diagnosis, from a patient treated with antithyroid drugs. The J gene is TRBJ1-2, the V gene TRBV10-3; D is uncertain. The CDR3 spells CAISEDGLRYGYTF. The CDR3 DNA reads TGTGCCATCAGTGAAGATGGCCTACGTTATGGCTACACCTTC.